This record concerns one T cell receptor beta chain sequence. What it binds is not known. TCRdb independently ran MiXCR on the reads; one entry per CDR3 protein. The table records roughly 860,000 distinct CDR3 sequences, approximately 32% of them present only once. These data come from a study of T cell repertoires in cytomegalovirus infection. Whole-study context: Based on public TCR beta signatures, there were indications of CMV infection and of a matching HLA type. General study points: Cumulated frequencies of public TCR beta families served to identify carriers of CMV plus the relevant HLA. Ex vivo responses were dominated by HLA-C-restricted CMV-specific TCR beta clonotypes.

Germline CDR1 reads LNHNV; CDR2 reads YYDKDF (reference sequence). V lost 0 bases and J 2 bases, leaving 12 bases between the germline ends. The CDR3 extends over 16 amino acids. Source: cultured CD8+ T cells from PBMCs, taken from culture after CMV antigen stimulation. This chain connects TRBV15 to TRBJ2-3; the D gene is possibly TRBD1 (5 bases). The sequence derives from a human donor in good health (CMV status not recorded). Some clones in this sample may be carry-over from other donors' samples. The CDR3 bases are TGTGCCACCAGCAGAGAAGAGACAGCTTTCACAGATACGCAGTATTTT. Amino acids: CATSREETAFTDTQYF.